This entry lists 22 T cell receptor beta chains sequenced from one sample in a study of shared clonotypes between healthy human individuals. Using immunoSEQ multiplex PCR, the repertoire was profiled, and TCRdb retains in-frame clones only, with some absent. In the table there are about 1.5 million clones, roughly 96% of which are singletons. Sequenced: naive CD4+ T cells sorted from blood. Subset denoted: CD45RA+ positively selected. All receptors come from a man aged 25-45 years in good health.

V gene TRBV5-1 combines with J gene TRBJ2-5; TRBD2 aligns across 7 bases. The CDR3 totals 16 residues. Germline CDR1 reads SGHRS; CDR2 reads YFSETQ. Unmatched junction bases numbered 11, after V lost 1 base and J lost 5 bases. Here the CDR3 DNA reads TGCGCCAGCAGCTTGCTTCGCGGGAGCTCCTCGGAGACCCAGTACTTC. Its protein is CASSLLRGSSSETQYF.

The chain has TRBV27 and TRBJ2-5; tentative D call: TRBD2 (6 bases). Germline V lookup: CDR1 MNHEY, CDR2 SMNVEV (reference sequence). V gave up 6 bases and J gave up 4 bases, with 12 bases separating them. CDR3 length: 13 residues. The CDR3 DNA sequence: TGTGCCAGCAGGCGGGGATTCCTAGAGACCCAGTACTTC. Amino acids: CASRRGFLETQYF.

The chain joins TRBV11-3 to TRBJ2-6; D possibly corresponds to TRBD1 (6 bases). Trimming cost V 1 base and J 0 bases, with 16 bases left between them. The CDR3 is made up of 19 amino acids. Germline values: CDR1 SGHNT, CDR2 YENEEA. The chain's CDR3 is CASSLGQGQWDSGANVLTF. The CDR3 nucleotides read TGTGCCAGCAGCTTAGGCCAAGGACAGTGGGACTCTGGGGCCAACGTCCTGACTTTC.

Written as DNA, the CDR3 is TGCGCCAGCAGCTTGGAGGCAGGGATGGACGAGCAGTACTTC. Translating gives CASSLEAGMDEQYF. V and J are TRBV5-1 and TRBJ2-7, with a tentative D call TRBD1 (5 bases). V shed 0 bases and J shed 5 bases, with 12 bases lying between them. Germline V CDR1 and CDR2: SGHRS, YFSETQ. CDR3 length: 14 amino acids.

The chain couples TRBV7-2 to TRBJ1-4, with unresolved D. Germline V gene data show CDR1 as SGHTA and CDR2 as FQGNSA. The CDR3 is 14 amino acids. The V end lost 8 bases, the J end lost 8 bases, and 18 bases lay between the germline ends. Here the CDR3 reads CASRLGLEGEKLFF. The CDR3 DNA reads as TGTGCCAGCCGCCTCGGTCTCGAGGGCGAAAAACTGTTTTTT.

This chain uses TRBV11-2 with TRBJ2-2; either TRBD1 or TRBD2 may fit D (5 bases each). The CDR3 loop spans 15 amino acids. Trimming removed 5 bases at V and 2 bases at J, with 12 bases between. CDR1 and CDR2 (germline): SGHAT, FQNNGV. The CDR3, as DNA: TGTGCCAGCAGCCCCGTGAGGGGTAACACCGGGGAGCTGTTTTTT. Residues: CASSPVRGNTGELFF.

The CDR3 coding sequence is TGTGCCAGCATCGACGGAACGAACACCGGGGAGCTGTTTTTT. Its translation is CASIDGTNTGELFF. This chain joins TRBV2 and TRBJ2-2; the D is unclear. Per germline, CDR1 SNHLY and CDR2 FYNNEI. CDR3 length: 14 residues. Trimming took 7 bases from V and 0 from J, leaving 9 bases between them.

The genes are TRBV19 and TRBJ2-1; tentative D call: TRBD1 (5 bases). The CDR3 loop spans 15 amino acids. The V gene's germline CDR1 is LNHDA and CDR2 SQIVND (reference sequence). The V end lost 4 bases, the J end lost 1 base, and 11 bases lay between the germline ends. The CDR3 loop is CASSNRIKSYNEQFF. The CDR3 bases are TGTGCCAGTAGTAACAGGATTAAATCCTACAATGAGCAGTTCTTC.

The genes are TRBV18 and TRBJ2-2; D perhaps matches TRBD2 (5 bases). V lost 4 bases and J lost 7, with 13 bases in between. CDR1 is KGHSH and CDR2 is LQKENI in the germline V gene. The CDR3 sequence is 14 residues long. The DNA for the CDR3 is TGTGCCAGCTCACTTAAGGACGGGGTCGGGGAGCTGTTTTTT. Its translation is CASSLKDGVGELFF.

The chain is built from TRBV28 and TRBJ1-5; D is uncertain. The CDR3 is made up of 13 amino acids. Trimming shortened V by 10 bases and J by 7 bases, and 17 bases separated the two germline ends. Germline CDR1 MDHEN, CDR2 SYDVKM. The CDR3: CATESPIAQPQHF. In DNA form, the CDR3 reads TGTGCCACCGAGTCCCCTATAGCGCAGCCCCAGCATTTT. The complete variable domain, with remaining parts taken from reference TRBV28 and TRBJ1-5, reads DVKVTQSSRYLVKRTGEKVFLECVQDMDHENMFWYRQDPGLGLRLIYFSYDVKMKEKGDIPEGYSVSREKKERFSLILESASTNQTSMYLCATESPIAQPQHFGDGTRLSIL.

The chain links TRBV20-1 to TRBJ2-3; D gene uncertain. Germline V lookup: CDR1 DFQATT, CDR2 SNEGSKA (reference sequence). With 4 bases removed from V and 0 bases from J, the gap between germline ends came to 2 bases. There are 11 residues in the CDR3. CDR3 nucleotides: TGCAGTGCTAAGAGCACAGATACGCAGTATTTT. This encodes CSAKSTDTQYF.

This chain links TRBV7-8 with TRBJ2-1; 7 positions agree with TRBD2. V was clipped by 3 bases and J by 4 bases; unmatched bases: 3. The CDR3 has 14 amino acids. Germline lookup yields CDR1 SGHVS and CDR2 FQNEAQ. Here the CDR3 reads CASSLTSLYNEQFF. Here the CDR3 DNA reads TGTGCCAGCAGCTTGACTAGCCTATACAATGAGCAGTTCTTC. Using reference TRBV7-8 and TRBJ2-1 for the parts outside the CDR3, the full variable domain is GAGVSQSPRYKVAKRGQDVALRCDPISGHVSLFWYQQALGQGPEFLTYFQNEAQLDKSGLPSDRFFAERPEGSVSTLKIQRTQQEDSAVYLCASSLTSLYNEQFFGPGTRLTVL.

This clone appeared once. The rearrangement uses TRBV18 and TRBJ2-7; D gene unclear. The CDR3 contains 13 residues. Germline CDR1 reads KGHSH; CDR2 reads LQKENI. V shed 5 bases and J shed 2 bases, with 10 bases lying between them. CDR3 amino acids: CASSSGEPYEQYF. The CDR3, as DNA: TGTGCCAGCTCATCGGGCGAACCCTACGAGCAGTACTTC.

V gene TRBV4-1 combines with J gene TRBJ2-3; D remains ambiguous. The V and J ends lost 1 base and 2 bases respectively, with 10 bases between them. CDR1 and CDR2 from the germline V gene are MGHRA and YSYEKL. The CDR3 contains 15 residues. Written as DNA, the CDR3 is TGCGCCAGCAGCCAAGGGCTAGTACTCACAGATACGCAGTATTTT. Translating it yields CASSQGLVLTDTQYF.

The rearrangement uses TRBV15 and TRBJ2-1, with D perhaps assigned TRBD1 or TRBD2 (5 bases each). The CDR3 totals 13 residues. V shed 5 bases and J shed 5 bases, with 10 bases lying between them. Germline CDR1 reads LNHNV; CDR2 reads YYDKDF (reference sequence). CDR3 bases: TGTGCCACCAGCGGGGGAGCTCACAATGAGCAGTTCTTC. Translated, it gives CATSGGAHNEQFF.

This chain joins TRBV28 and TRBJ2-5; possibly TRBD2 for D (6 bases). The germline V and J ends were trimmed by 7 bases and 5 bases, with 14 bases remaining between them. CDR1 and CDR2 from the germline V gene are MDHEN and SYDVKM. The CDR3 runs 13 residues. Here the CDR3 reads CASTFGGTETQYF. CDR3 DNA: TGTGCCAGCACCTTTGGGGGGACTGAGACCCAGTACTTC.

The chain has TRBV6-5 and TRBJ1-5; tentatively, D is TRBD1 (5 bases). The germline V gene encodes CDR1 MNHEY and CDR2 SVGAGI. The V end was cut by 6 bases, the J end by 9 bases, with 15 bases between. The CDR3 length is 13 residues. CDR3 in amino acids: CASRRDSFGPQHF. As DNA, the CDR3 is TGTGCCAGCAGACGCGACAGCTTTGGGCCCCAGCATTTT.

CDR3 protein: CASGIGAGGPTDTQYF. The CDR3 DNA follows: TGTGCCAGTGGGATCGGAGCGGGAGGGCCAACAGATACGCAGTATTTT. The chain couples TRBV9 to TRBJ2-3; 10 bases are a match to TRBD2. Germline CDR1 reads SGDLS; CDR2 reads YYNGEE. The trim removed 8 bases at V and 3 bases at J, leaving 12 bases unmatched. The CDR3 covers 16 residues. The full variable domain, with the rest looked up from reference TRBV9 and TRBJ2-3, is DSGVTQTPKHLITATGQRVTLRCSPRSGDLSVYWYQQSLDQGLQFLIQYYNGEERAKGNILERFSAQQFPDLHSELNLSSLELGDSALYFCASGIGAGGPTDTQYFGPGTRLTVL.

V is TRBV5-4 and J is TRBJ2-7, with D perhaps TRBD1 or TRBD2 (5 bases each). Trimming shortened V by 7 bases and J by 2 bases, and 19 bases separated the two germline ends. The germline V gene encodes CDR1 SGHNT and CDR2 YYREEE (reference sequence). The CDR3 extends over 15 amino acids. CDR3 region: CASVSGSEGPYEQYF. In nucleotides, the CDR3 is TGTGCCAGCGTTTCAGGGTCAGAGGGGCCCTACGAGCAGTACTTC.

The chain joins TRBV11-3 to TRBJ2-5; the match to TRBD1 covers 10 bases. The CDR3 extends over 15 amino acids. The junction had 7 bases not matched to a gene; V was cut back by 5 bases and J by 4 bases. In germline, CDR1 is SGHNT, CDR2 YENEEA. DNA of the CDR3: TGTGCCAGCAGCCTCGGGACAGGGGTGGGAGAGACCCAGTACTTC. It is translated as CASSLGTGVGETQYF. Full variable domain (missing parts from reference TRBV11-3 and TRBJ2-5): EAGVVQSPRYKIIEKKQPVAFWCNPISGHNTLYWYLQNLGQGPELLIRYENEEAVDDSQLPKDRFSAERLKGVDSTLKIQPAELGDSAVYLCASSLGTGVGETQYFGPGTRLLVL.

The rearrangement uses TRBV5-4 and TRBJ2-3; no firm D call. Deletions cut 1 base from V and 4 bases from J, with 13 bases between. This CDR3 spans 15 amino acids. Germline assignment: CDR1 SGHNT and CDR2 YYREEE (reference sequence). Written as DNA, the CDR3 is TGTGCCAGCAGCTTGACCGCCCGTACCCCAGATACGCAGTATTTT. This encodes CASSLTARTPDTQYF.

The J gene is TRBJ2-7, the V gene TRBV7-9; D is undetermined. The CDR3 covers 14 residues. CDR1 and CDR2 from the germline V gene are SEHNR and FQNEAQ (reference sequence). V was clipped by 3 bases and J by 6 bases, with 15 bases between them. The CDR3 spells CASSFTGQSGEQYF. The CDR3, as DNA: TGTGCCAGCAGCTTCACTGGTCAGTCCGGCGAGCAGTACTTC.